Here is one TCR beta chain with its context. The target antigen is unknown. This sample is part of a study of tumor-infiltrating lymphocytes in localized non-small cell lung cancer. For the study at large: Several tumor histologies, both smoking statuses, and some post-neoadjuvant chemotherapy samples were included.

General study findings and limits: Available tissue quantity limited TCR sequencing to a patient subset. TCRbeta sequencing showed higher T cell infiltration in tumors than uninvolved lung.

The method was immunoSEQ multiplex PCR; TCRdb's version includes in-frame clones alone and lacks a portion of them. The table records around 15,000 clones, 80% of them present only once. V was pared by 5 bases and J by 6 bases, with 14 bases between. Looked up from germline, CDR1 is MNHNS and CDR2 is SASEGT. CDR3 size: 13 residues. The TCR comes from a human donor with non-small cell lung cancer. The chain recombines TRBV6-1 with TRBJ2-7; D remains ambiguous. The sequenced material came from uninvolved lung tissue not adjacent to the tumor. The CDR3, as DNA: TGTGCCAGCAGTTCAGGATGGGCCTCCGAGCAGTACTTC. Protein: CASSSGWASEQYF.